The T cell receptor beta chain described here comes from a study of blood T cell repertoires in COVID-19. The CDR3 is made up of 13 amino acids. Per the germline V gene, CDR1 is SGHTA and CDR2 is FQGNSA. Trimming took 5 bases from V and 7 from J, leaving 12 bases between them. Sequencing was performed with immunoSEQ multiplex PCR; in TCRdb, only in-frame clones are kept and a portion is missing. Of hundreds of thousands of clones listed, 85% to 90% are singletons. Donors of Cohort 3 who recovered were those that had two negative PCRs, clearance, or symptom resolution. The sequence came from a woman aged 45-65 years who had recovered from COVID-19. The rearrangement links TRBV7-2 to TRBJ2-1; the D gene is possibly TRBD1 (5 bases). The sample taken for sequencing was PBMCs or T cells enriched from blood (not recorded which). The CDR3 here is CASSPQGLNEQFF. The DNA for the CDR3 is TGTGCCAGCAGCCCCCAGGGCCTGAATGAGCAGTTCTTC. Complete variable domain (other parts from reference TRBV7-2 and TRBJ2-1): GAGVSQSPSNKVTEKGKDVELRCDPISGHTALYWYRQSLGQGLEFLIYFQGNSAPDKSGLPSDRFSAERTGGSVSTLTIQRTQQEDSAVYLCASSPQGLNEQFFGPGTRLTVL.